These T cell receptor beta chains were read from a single sample in a study of blood T cell repertoires in COVID-19. The repertoire was sequenced with immunoSEQ multiplex PCR; TCRdb's copy has only in-frame clones and lacks some. Found here are hundreds of thousands of clones, roughly 79% of them singletons; the top ten hold approximately 1.9%. What was sequenced was peripheral blood. The receptors shown here come from an elderly woman with acute or convalescent COVID-19. Each CDR3 is given with its conserved first and last residue. Each record gives: J gene, CDR3 length, clone size, D gene, V gene, CDR3 DNA, CDR3 protein. A D gene is named only where the DNA matches it firmly. Rows may omit the clone size; those that give it use once, few, many or a size class.

>TRBJ2-5|14|.|TRBD2|TRBV3-1/TRBV3-2
TGTGCCAGCCGACTAGCGGGATACCAAGAGACCCAGTACTTC
CASRLAGYQETQYF
>TRBJ1-5|17|.|.|TRBV19
TGTGCCAGTAGTTCGAATAACCGGTCCCCGGGATATCAGCCCCAGCATTTT
CASSSNNRSPGYQPQHF
>TRBJ1-3|13|.|.|TRBV6-4
TGTGCCAGCAGACGCACCCGCAGGAACACCATATATTTT
CASRRTRRNTIYF
>TRBJ1-1|12|.|TRBD1|TRBV18
TGTGCCAGCTCAAGACAGGGATCTGAAGCTTTCTTT
CASSRQGSEAFF
>TRBJ2-2|16|.|.|TRBV30
TGTGCCTGGAGTGTAGGGGCCAGTTCAGACACCGGGGAGCTGTTTTTT
CAWSVGASSDTGELFF
>TRBJ2-1|18|.|TRBD2|TRBV7-9
TGTGCCAGCAGCTTAGGCCTAGCGGGGGGTCTGCTCAAAACTGAGCAGTTCTTC
CASSLGLAGGLLKTEQFF
>TRBJ1-5|17|.|TRBD1|TRBV19
TGTGCCAGTAGCTACACAGGGGGCGGGAGGAACAATCAGCCCCAGCATTTT
CASSYTGGGRNNQPQHF
>TRBJ1-6|14|.|.|TRBV3-1/TRBV3-2
TGTGCCAGCAGAGAGGGGAGGACGTCTTCACCCCTCCACTTT
CASREGRTSSPLHF
>TRBJ1-2|14|.|TRBD1|TRBV4-2
TGTGCCAGCAGCCAAGAGGGGACAGGGGAAGGCTACACCTTC
CASSQEGTGEGYTF
>TRBJ1-1|16|.|TRBD1|TRBV29-1
TGCAGCGTTGGAAGGGAGGGACAGGAGAAGCAGACTGAAGCTTTCTTT
CSVGREGQEKQTEAFF
>TRBJ1-2|15|.|TRBD1|TRBV5-8
TGTGCCAGCAGCTTGTTCAGACAGGGCGGCTATGGCTACACCTTC
CASSLFRQGGYGYTF
>TRBJ2-2|15|.|TRBD2|TRBV6-2/TRBV6-3
TGTGCCAGCAGTTACCTAGCGGGAGCCACCGGGGAGCTGTTTTTT
CASSYLAGATGELFF
>TRBJ1-4|15|few|.|TRBV7-8
TGTGCCAGCAGCCGTAACCGGGGGAAAAATGAAAAACTGTTTTTT
CASSRNRGKNEKLFF
>TRBJ2-7|14|.|.|TRBV28
TGTGCCAGCAGTTTACAGGCCCCTCGCTACGAGCAGTACTTC
CASSLQAPRYEQYF
>TRBJ1-4|15|.|.|TRBV28
TGTGCCAGCGCCCCCGGGTACGCAACTAATGAAAAACTGTTTTTT
CASAPGYATNEKLFF
>TRBJ1-2|12|.|.|TRBV29-1
TGCAGCGTCCGCACAGGGAACTATGGCTACACCTTC
CSVRTGNYGYTF
>TRBJ1-2|18|few|.|TRBV11-2
TGTGCCAGCAGCTTCGGTCGATGGGGCAGGCAATTTAACTATGGCTACACCTTC
CASSFGRWGRQFNYGYTF
>TRBJ1-2|16|.|TRBD1|TRBV19
TGTGCCAGTAGCCCCGGGACAGGGGGCTGGGACTATGGCTACACCTTC
CASSPGTGGWDYGYTF
>TRBJ1-1|12|.|.|TRBV12-3/TRBV12-4
TGTGCCAGCAGTTTAGAGGGGATTGAAGCTTTCTTT
CASSLEGIEAFF
>TRBJ1-4|18|.|.|TRBV9
TGTGCCAGCAGCGAAAAGGGAGGGGGGTTTGCAACTAATGAAAAACTGTTTTTT
CASSEKGGGFATNEKLFF
>TRBJ2-7|16|many|TRBD2|TRBV5-8
TGTGCCAGCAGCTCCGGGGTAGCGGGGGACTTCTACGAGCAGTACTTC
CASSSGVAGDFYEQYF
>TRBJ1-5|13|.|.|TRBV19
TGTGCCAGTAGCCTTATCGGCAATCAGCCCCAGCATTTT
CASSLIGNQPQHF
>TRBJ2-3|17|few|TRBD2|TRBV9
TGTGCCAGCAGCGTAGGACTAGCGGGGGGTAGCACAGATACGCAGTATTTT
CASSVGLAGGSTDTQYF
>TRBJ1-2|14|.|.|TRBV4-2
TGTGCCAGCAGCCAAGTAGGAGACCACTATGGCTACACCTTC
CASSQVGDHYGYTF
>TRBJ2-3|13|.|.|TRBV5-5
TGTGCCAGCAGCTTGAATTGGTTGGTAGCGGTCGGTTTT
CASSLNWLVAVGF
>TRBJ2-3|14|.|.|TRBV6-5
TGTGCCAGCAGCCCCCAGGAAGGGGTCGATACGCAGTATTTT
CASSPQEGVDTQYF
>TRBJ2-3|14|.|.|TRBV7-9
TGTGCCAGCAGCAAGGACAGGGAGGGAGATACGCAGTATTTT
CASSKDREGDTQYF
>TRBJ2-3|15|once|.|TRBV5-1
TGCGCCAGCAGCCTGGGGGGGCTAGCAATAGATACGCAGTATTTT
CASSLGGLAIDTQYF
>TRBJ1-5|15|.|TRBD1|TRBV19
TGTGCCAGTAGTCCCCCGGGACAGGGCAATCAGCCCCAGCATTTT
CASSPPGQGNQPQHF
>TRBJ1-5|17|.|TRBD1|TRBV19
TGTGCCAGTAGTATAGACAAAGGACAGGGCCCAAATCAGCCCCAGCATTTT
CASSIDKGQGPNQPQHF
>TRBJ1-2|13|.|.|TRBV19
TGTGCCAGTAGTATACAGCGCAACTATGGCTACACCTTC
CASSIQRNYGYTF
>TRBJ1-1|16|.|.|TRBV10-3
TGTGCCATCAGTGAGTCGACTCGAGGCGCGAACACTGAAGCTTTCTTT
CAISESTRGANTEAFF
>TRBJ2-5|15|.|.|TRBV5-4
TGTGCCAGCAGCCTACGGGCAGGGCGAGAAGAGACCCAGTACTTC
CASSLRAGREETQYF
>TRBJ2-5|13|.|.|TRBV29-1
TGCAGCGTTGACGGGAGACGGCAAGAGACCCAGTACTTC
CSVDGRRQETQYF
>TRBJ2-3|15|.|.|TRBV5-1
TGCGCCAGCAGCAAGGACACACCCGGGACAGATACGCAGTATTTT
CASSKDTPGTDTQYF
>TRBJ1-5|13|.|.|TRBV9
TGTGCCAGCAGCGACAGGCGAGATCAGCCCCAGCATTTT
CASSDRRDQPQHF
>TRBJ2-3|14|.|.|TRBV5-6
TGTGCCAGCAGCTATCCGGGAGTTCGGGATACGCAGTATTTT
CASSYPGVRDTQYF
>TRBJ1-5|16|.|TRBD1|TRBV6-1
TGTGCCAGCAGTGAACGGGGACAGGAGGGCAATCAGCCCCAGCATTTT
CASSERGQEGNQPQHF
>TRBJ2-3|17|.|.|TRBV24-1
TGTGCCACCAGTGATTATAGTTACAGGCAGGGTAGGGAAACGCAGTATTTT
CATSDYSYRQGRETQYF
>TRBJ2-1|14|.|TRBD2|TRBV11-2
TGTGCCAGCAGCTCGGGACTATTCCTCAATGAGCAGTTCTTC
CASSSGLFLNEQFF
>TRBJ1-4|14|few|TRBD1|TRBV3-1/TRBV3-2
TGTGCCAGCAGCCAACTACAGGGGAATGAAAAACTGTTTTTT
CASSQLQGNEKLFF
>TRBJ1-5|17|.|.|TRBV19
TGTGCCAGTAGTACCCTCGCGGGGGGTGACTTCAATCAGCCCCAGCATTTT
CASSTLAGGDFNQPQHF
>TRBJ1-1|12|.|.|TRBV19
TGTGCCAGTAGTATAGGGGCTCGAGGGGCTTTCTTT
CASSIGARGAFF
>TRBJ2-7|12|.|.|TRBV29-1
TGCAGCGTTGGTCTCCAATCGGGCGAGCAGTACTTC
CSVGLQSGEQYF
>TRBJ1-1|15|once|.|TRBV18
TGTGCCAGCTCATACACAGGACCCGGGGGCACTGAAGCTTTCTTT
CASSYTGPGGTEAFF
>TRBJ1-1|15|few|.|TRBV9
TGTGCCAGCAGCGTAGATGGGGGCGAGGGCACTGAAGCTTTCTTT
CASSVDGGEGTEAFF
>TRBJ1-1|12|.|.|TRBV2
TGTGCCAGCAGCGTCAGGGGCACTGAAGCTTTCTTT
CASSVRGTEAFF
>TRBJ2-7|12|.|.|TRBV2
TGTGCCAGCAGGAGGATTCGTGACGAGCAGTACTTC
CASRRIRDEQYF
>TRBJ2-2|18|.|TRBD2|TRBV3-1/TRBV3-2
TGTGCCAGCAGCCACTCCGCTAGCGGGGACTCGAACACCGGGGAGCTGTTTTTT
CASSHSASGDSNTGELFF
>TRBJ2-7|14|.|.|TRBV11-2
TGTGCCAGCAGCTCCAGGGTTCTCAACTACGAGCAGTACTTC
CASSSRVLNYEQYF
>TRBJ1-1|15|.|TRBD1|TRBV7-2
TGTGCCAGCAGCGCTAACAGGGGGAGGGACACTGAAGCTTTCTTT
CASSANRGRDTEAFF
>TRBJ2-7|15|.|TRBD2|TRBV7-2
TGTGCCAGCAGCTTCCAGCTGGGAGGGCTTTACGAGCAGTACTTC
CASSFQLGGLYEQYF
>TRBJ1-6|15|.|.|TRBV5-1
TGCGCCAGCAGCTTGGAGGCGGATTATAATTCACCCCTCCACTTT
CASSLEADYNSPLHF
>TRBJ2-2|14|.|.|TRBV7-9
TGTGCCAGCAGCGCTGACAGAAGCACCGGGGAGCTGTTTTTT
CASSADRSTGELFF
>TRBJ1-2|13|.|.|TRBV19
TGTGCCAGTACCATACCGGGGGATCAAGGCTACACCTTC
CASTIPGDQGYTF
>TRBJ1-2|13|.|.|TRBV25-1
TGTGCCAGCAGTGGCAGGGGCGGTGATGGCTACACCTTC
CASSGRGGDGYTF
>TRBJ2-1|15|.|.|TRBV5-4
TGTGCCAGCAGCTTGGCAGGCATCTCCTACAATGAGCAGTTCTTC
CASSLAGISYNEQFF
>TRBJ1-2|14|.|TRBD1|TRBV7-3
TGTGCCAGCAGCGCGGGACAGGGAAAGGGTGGCTACACCTTC
CASSAGQGKGGYTF
>TRBJ2-2|15|few|.|TRBV30
TGTGCCTGGAGTCCCTCGACTAGTCCCACCGGGGAGCTGTTTTTT
CAWSPSTSPTGELFF
>TRBJ2-7|15|.|TRBD2|TRBV11-1
TGTGCCAGCAGCTTAGGTTGGGGGGGTCCCCACGAGCAGTACTTC
CASSLGWGGPHEQYF